Below are 22 T cell receptor beta chains sequenced from a single sample in a study of T cell responses to AZD1222 COVID-19 vaccine. Assay: immunoSEQ multiplex PCR; the TCRdb copy retains only in-frame clones and omits some. Among under 200,000 clones, 94% were seen once, and the ten largest hold approximately 0.6%. The specimen was peripheral blood, collected on day 0 of AZD1222 vaccination. The receptors here all came from an adult in good health.

This clone was recorded once. The chain employs TRBV29-1 and TRBJ1-2; 7 bases line up with TRBD1. Per the germline V gene, CDR1 is SQVTM and CDR2 is ANQGSEA. The CDR3 covers 15 residues. With 6 bases clipped from V and 4 bases from J, the junction kept 14 bases outside the gene matches. The CDR3 DNA reads TGCAGCGTCACAGGGGAAGGGAGCTATGGCTATGGCTACACCTTC. It is translated as CSVTGEGSYGYGYTF.

In nucleotides, the CDR3 is TGTGCCAGCAGCCAGAACGGACAGAATGAAGCTTTCTTT. It specifies CASSQNGQNEAFF. The chain uses TRBV4-2 and TRBJ1-1; D is perhaps TRBD1 (6 bases). In germline, CDR1 is LGHNA, CDR2 YNFKEQ. The CDR3 runs 13 residues. Deletions cut 3 bases from V and 7 bases from J, with 12 bases between.

The J gene is TRBJ1-1, the V gene TRBV28; D unclear. The CDR3 is made up of 21 amino acids. V lost 0 bases and J lost 0, with 26 bases in between. Germline V gene lookup returns CDR1 MDHEN and CDR2 SYDVKM. CDR3 loop: CASSLWGILGSFSPMNTEAFF. The CDR3 region has the DNA TGTGCCAGCAGTTTATGGGGTATCCTAGGCAGCTTCTCCCCCATGAACACTGAAGCTTTCTTT.

The chain uses TRBV18 and TRBJ1-1; D is uncertain. Germline CDR1 and CDR2: KGHSH and LQKENI. V lost 5 bases to trimming and J lost 1 base, with 8 bases between them. The CDR3 runs 13 residues. This CDR3 is CASSYRPNTEAFF. Here the CDR3 DNA reads TGTGCCAGCTCATATAGACCGAACACTGAAGCTTTCTTT.

V usage is TRBV28 and J usage is TRBJ2-7; D possibly uses TRBD1 or TRBD2 (6 bases each). In germline, CDR1 is MDHEN, CDR2 SYDVKM. The CDR3 length is 13 residues. Trimming took 4 bases from V and 5 from J, leaving 12 bases between them. The CDR3 protein is CASSWGGTNEQYF. The CDR3 bases are TGTGCCAGCAGTTGGGGCGGGACAAACGAGCAGTACTTC.

This clone has just a few counts. The rearrangement links TRBV6-1 to TRBJ2-7; no firm D call. V was pared by 0 bases and J by 3 bases, with 9 bases between. The germline gives CDR1 MNHNS, CDR2 SASEGT. This CDR3 region has 14 residues. The CDR3 loop reads CASSEAAHHYEQYF. The DNA for the CDR3 is TGTGCCAGCAGTGAAGCTGCTCACCACTACGAGCAGTACTTC.

The chain is built from TRBV21-1 and TRBJ2-1; the table names TRBD2, a call not compared with the DNA. TRBV21-1 is a recognized pseudogene. This CDR3 is built from 16 residues. The CDR3 bases are TGTGCCAGCAGCAAAGTCCCCCGGGAGGGCCTCGATGAGCAGTTCTTC. Its translation is CASSKVPREGLDEQFF.

The chain has TRBV2 and TRBJ1-5; D possibly corresponds to TRBD1 (6 bases). The CDR3 consists of 16 residues. The V and J ends lost 5 bases and 5 bases respectively, with 19 bases between them. Germline V gene data show CDR1 as SNHLY and CDR2 as FYNNEI. CDR3 protein: CASSYRVGDLYQPQHF. CDR3 nucleotide sequence: TGTGCCAGCAGTTACAGGGTCGGGGATCTCTATCAGCCCCAGCATTTT.

This chain uses TRBV19 with TRBJ2-1, with D perhaps TRBD2 (5 bases). The V gene's germline CDR1 is LNHDA and CDR2 SQIVND (reference sequence). V was clipped by 5 bases and J by 0 bases, with 5 bases between them. The length of the CDR3 is 13 residues. The CDR3 region has the DNA TGTGCCAGTAGTGCGGGCTCCTACAATGAGCAGTTCTTC. It is translated as CASSAGSYNEQFF.

The chain carries TRBV7-8 and TRBJ1-1; TRBD1 matches 7 bases. CDR1 is SGHVS, CDR2 FQNEAQ, per germline. CDR3 length: 16 residues. J was trimmed by 2 bases and V by 0 bases; bases with no gene match: 6. The CDR3: CASSLATGTVNTEAFF. CDR3 in DNA: TGTGCCAGCAGCTTAGCAACCGGGACAGTAAACACTGAAGCTTTCTTT.

This chain connects TRBV19 to TRBJ1-5; D perhaps matches TRBD1 (6 bases). Trimming cost V 5 bases and J 0 bases, with 17 bases left between them. The CDR3 is made up of 17 amino acids. Germline CDR1 is LNHDA and CDR2 is SQIVND (reference sequence). The CDR3 coding sequence is TGTGCCAGTAGTCCGGCCGGGACATATTATAGCAATCAGCCCCAGCATTTT. Its translation: CASSPAGTYYSNQPQHF.

This clone was detected only once. The chain uses TRBV19 and TRBJ2-3; D possibly matches TRBD1 or TRBD2 (5 bases each). V was cut by 7 bases and J by 0 bases, with 14 bases left in between. This CDR3 comprises 15 residues. Germline-derived CDR1 and CDR2 are LNHDA and SQIVND (reference sequence). CDR3 nucleotide sequence: TGTGCCAGTACTCGAATAGGGGAGAGCACAGATACGCAGTATTTT. Amino acid sequence: CASTRIGESTDTQYF.

The chain combines TRBV15 with TRBJ1-5; D call uncertain. CDR1 and CDR2 from the germline V gene are LNHNV and YYDKDF (reference sequence). The V end lost 4 bases, the J end lost 3 bases, and 13 bases lay between the germline ends. This CDR3 comprises 15 residues. The CDR3 protein is CATSISTIPNQPQHF. The DNA for the CDR3 is TGTGCCACCAGCATTAGCACGATCCCCAATCAGCCCCAGCATTTT.

This chain uses TRBV5-1 with TRBJ1-1; 10 bases match TRBD1. This CDR3 comprises 18 residues. The V segment lost 4 bases and the J segment 0 bases; nucleotides outside the gene matches: 12. CDR1 is SGHRS, CDR2 YFSETQ, per germline. The CDR3 region is CASSPGMDRGVLNTEAFF. As DNA, the CDR3 is TGCGCCAGCAGCCCGGGGATGGACAGGGGGGTGTTGAACACTGAAGCTTTCTTT.

The J gene is TRBJ1-2, the V gene TRBV5-4; 8 bases are shared with TRBD1. The CDR3 covers 15 residues. Looked up from germline, CDR1 is SGHNT and CDR2 is YYREEE (reference sequence). The V gene end was trimmed by 4 bases and the J gene end by 5 bases; junction bases not matched to a gene: 10. CDR3 bases: TGTGCCAGCAGCACCGGGACAGGTGCCTTTTATGGCTACACCTTC. As protein: CASSTGTGAFYGYTF.

This chain connects TRBV4-2 to TRBJ2-5; D possibly corresponds to TRBD2 (5 bases). The CDR3 has 14 amino acids. Trimming cost V 0 bases and J 4 bases, with 9 bases left between them. CDR1 is LGHNA, CDR2 YNFKEQ, per germline. DNA of the CDR3: TGTGCCAGCAGCCAAGAGGACTGGGGAGAGACCCAGTACTTC. Its translation: CASSQEDWGETQYF.

The V call is TRBV7-9, the J call TRBJ1-2; D is perhaps TRBD1 (5 bases). The length of the CDR3 is 16 residues. CDR1 and CDR2 from the germline V gene are SEHNR and FQNEAQ (reference sequence). V lost 1 base, J lost 6 bases, and 18 bases lay in between. The CDR3 coding sequence is TGTGCCAGCAGCTTAGGTGGGGTCTCGGGGCAGAATGGCTACACCTTC. Translating it yields CASSLGGVSGQNGYTF.

This rearrangement joins TRBV5-1 to TRBJ1-1; D unresolved. V shed 5 bases and J shed 8 bases, with 16 bases lying between them. The length of the CDR3 is 13 residues. The germline V gene has CDR1 SGHRS and CDR2 YFSETQ. The CDR3 nucleotides read TGCGCCAGCAGTCCCAGTGTGGAAAAAGAAGCTTTCTTT. It codes for CASSPSVEKEAFF.

V and J are TRBV18 and TRBJ1-1; maybe TRBD1 (6 bases). The CDR3 runs 15 residues. V gave up 4 bases and J gave up 4 bases, with 16 bases separating them. Germline V lookup: CDR1 KGHSH, CDR2 LQKENI. CDR3: CASSLDTGTSTEAFF. Written as DNA, the CDR3 is TGTGCCAGCTCACTCGATACAGGGACCTCCACTGAAGCTTTCTTT.

The chain combines TRBV12-3 or TRBV12-4 with TRBJ2-7, with 7 bases matching TRBD2. Trimming removed 3 bases from V and 5 bases from J; junction bases left unmatched: 4. This CDR3 is built from 13 residues. The chain's CDR3 is CASSFGGRNEQYF. CDR3 coding DNA: TGTGCCAGCAGTTTTGGCGGGAGAAACGAGCAGTACTTC.

V and J are TRBV28 and TRBJ2-1; no clear D gene. V gave up 3 bases and J gave up 0 bases, with 15 bases separating them. Germline lookup yields CDR1 MDHEN and CDR2 SYDVKM. CDR3 length: 17 amino acids. The CDR3: CASSFSTRFSSYNEQFF. Written as DNA, the CDR3 is TGTGCCAGCAGTTTCAGTACCAGGTTTAGCTCCTACAATGAGCAGTTCTTC.

This clone occurred once. The chain carries TRBV7-2 and TRBJ1-1; D is uncertain. The V and J ends lost 4 bases and 1 base respectively, with 7 bases between them. This CDR3 has 13 amino acids. The germline gives CDR1 SGHTA, CDR2 FQGNSA. The CDR3 DNA reads TGTGCCAGCAGCTGGTTGGGGAACACTGAAGCTTTCTTT. This encodes CASSWLGNTEAFF. Combining the CDR3 with reference TRBV7-2 and TRBJ1-1 gives the whole variable domain GAGVSQSPSNKVTEKGKDVELRCDPISGHTALYWYRQSLGQGLEFLIYFQGNSAPDKSGLPSDRFSAERTGGSVSTLTIQRTQQEDSAVYLCASSWLGNTEAFFGQGTRLTVV.